This record covers a single T cell receptor (beta chain). Its antigen remains undetermined. Base qualities are missing; no much larger clone stands one base away. The germline V gene (reference sequence) provides CDR1 LNHDA and CDR2 SQIVND. Trimmed from V: 6 bases; trimmed from J: 3 bases; junction bases lacking a gene match: 2. There are 13 amino acids in the CDR3, from cysteine to phenylalanine inclusive. The entry retains the CDR3 DNA only, 39 bases that are in frame from base 1. The data belong to a study of blood T cell repertoires in COVID-19 (TCRdb year 2020). Looking at the study overall: The collaborator samples originated in the United States, Italy and Spain and spanned the acute and convalescent phases of COVID-19. Where available, HLA class I and class II types were obtained from metadata supplied by the sample provider rather than from assay-based typing. Subjects who had been exposed to COVID-19, were actively infected with it, or had recovered from it provided the deeply sampled blood TCRbeta repertoires that made up the dataset. The repertoires were made available in a free public database intended to serve as a resource for research on the immune response to SARS-CoV-2. The prospective study material was composed of cDNA or gDNA derived from T cells, B-cell-depleted T cells, or PBMCs. The samples were drawn from two sources: the first 160 participants of the ongoing ImmuneRACE study, and 1,000 to 1,500 subjects contributed by 6 global collaborators. Nearly every sample came with metadata listing a de-identified subject ID, COVID-19 status, age in years and sex.

TCRbeta CDR3 regions were amplified from genomic DNA using the immunoSEQ Assay, a bias-controlled multiplex PCR. The authors' analysis ran thus. Nucleated cell counts per sample were estimated from amplification of reference gene primers within the assay. To quantify the absolute abundance of each unique TCRbeta CDR3 rearrangement, sequence reads were collapsed and filtered. For each sample, productive Simpson clonality was calculated by taking the square root of Simpson's diversity index across productive rearrangements. Drawn from immuneACCESS, this table holds only the in-frame rearrangements with V and J called that TCRdb kept. Clones are partly lost; checked studies trace under half to an unresolved V gene and leave the rest unexplained. That table furnishes V, J and clone size, whereas the DNA furnished D and trimming. The table for this sample lists about 26,000 clones; around 93% of them were counted only once. The ten largest account for around 2.8% of the sample.

The paper's findings and limits, for the study overall: How much clinical and demographic metadata was included differed by source and by participant, and the metadata was provided uncurated.

Whole blood was collected in K2EDTA tubes by collaborating institutions according to the institutions' own protocols. Collaborator samples were shipped for TCRbeta analysis as frozen whole blood, isolated PBMCs, or DNA extracted from either sample type. Here the chain combines TRBV19 and TRBJ1-1, with TRBD1 identical over 9 junction bases. Material for sequencing was peripheral blood. The receptor comes from a human donor in a cohort sampled during active COVID-19. The CDR3 sequence is CASSRDRDTEAFF. The nucleotide sequence reads TGTGCCAGTAGCCGGGACAGGGACACTGAAGCTTTCTTT.